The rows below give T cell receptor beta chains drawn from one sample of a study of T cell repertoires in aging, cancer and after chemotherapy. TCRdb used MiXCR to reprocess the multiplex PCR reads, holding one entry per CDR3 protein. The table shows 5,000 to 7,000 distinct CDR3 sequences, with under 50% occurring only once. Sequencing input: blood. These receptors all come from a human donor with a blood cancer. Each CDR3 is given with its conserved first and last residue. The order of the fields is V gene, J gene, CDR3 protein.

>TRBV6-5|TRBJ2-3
CASSYSGGRGTDTQYF
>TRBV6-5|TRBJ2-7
CASSRSPSGRFEYF
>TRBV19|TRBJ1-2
CASSISVYGYTF
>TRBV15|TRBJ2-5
CATSRDPGGETQYF
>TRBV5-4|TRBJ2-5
CASSLGPQETQYF
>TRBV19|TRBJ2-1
CASIRFAGVEADEQFF
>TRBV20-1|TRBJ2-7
CSARDGGGPIYEQYF
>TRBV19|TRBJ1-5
CASSPQRQRGVGNQPQHF
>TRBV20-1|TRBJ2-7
CSARDSPGGMYEQYF
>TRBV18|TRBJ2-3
CASSPGVGGTQYF
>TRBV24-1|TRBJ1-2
CATSDPVGGNYGYTF
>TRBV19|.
CASSIESTRSDEQFF
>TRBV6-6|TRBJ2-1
CASSPGTSGFVYEQFF
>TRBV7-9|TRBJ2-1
CASSGARGRVEQFF
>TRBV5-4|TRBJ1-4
CASSSSIGGGAPNEKLFF
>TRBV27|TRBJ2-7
CASSLGLDFSYEQYF
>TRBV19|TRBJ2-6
CASGGGHLSGANVLTF
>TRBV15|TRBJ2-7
CATSSSQGYEQYF
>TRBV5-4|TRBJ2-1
CASSLGGTSAYNEQFF
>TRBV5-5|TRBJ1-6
CASSLTGDEGSPLHF
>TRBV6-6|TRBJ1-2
CASKRSYGGHLNYGYTF
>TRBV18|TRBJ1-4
CASSPGQGLNEKLFF
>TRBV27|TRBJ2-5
CASSSPLAGVQETQYF
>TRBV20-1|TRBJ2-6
CSARAGSGANVLTF
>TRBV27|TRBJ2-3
CASSGGVDTQYF
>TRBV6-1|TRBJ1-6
CASSEWDRDSPLNF
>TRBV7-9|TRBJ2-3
CASSLTDTQYF
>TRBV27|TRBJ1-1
CASSFLDSSKNTEAFF
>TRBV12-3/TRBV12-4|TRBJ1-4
CASREDRGREKLFF
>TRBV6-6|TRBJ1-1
CASSYWGQRHEAFF
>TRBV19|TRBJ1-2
CASSDPALQLLGYTF
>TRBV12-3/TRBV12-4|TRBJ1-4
CASSPRAGQGTNEKLFF
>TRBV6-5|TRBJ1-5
CASSAGTGDGQPQHF
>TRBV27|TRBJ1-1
CASSLFGGGGGAFF
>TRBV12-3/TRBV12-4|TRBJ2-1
CASSPGASGSRSAEQFF
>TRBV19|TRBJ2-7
CASSTAGQGTYEQYF
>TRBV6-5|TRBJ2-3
CASSRRDRGQGTDTQYF
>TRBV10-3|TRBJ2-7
CASRPAGGYEQYF
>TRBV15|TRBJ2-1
CATSSRLAGGNEQFF
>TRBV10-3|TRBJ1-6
CAISRSLTGNNSPLHF
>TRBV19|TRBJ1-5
CATLGRVQPQHF
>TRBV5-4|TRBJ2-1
CASSLEQYNEQFF
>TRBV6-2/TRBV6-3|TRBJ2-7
CASGTNPKQYF
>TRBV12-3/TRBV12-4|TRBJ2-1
CASSFIGTSGRVYNEQFF
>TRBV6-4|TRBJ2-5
CASSSGTSGRAGGKETQYF
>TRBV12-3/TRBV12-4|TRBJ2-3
CASSLRDRTDTQYF
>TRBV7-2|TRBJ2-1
CASSLRGADYNEQFF
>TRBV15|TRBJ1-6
CATSSRTGGSPLHF
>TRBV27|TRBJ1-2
CASSPKGRTTNYGYTF
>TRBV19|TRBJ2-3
CASSIGGRRTDTQYF
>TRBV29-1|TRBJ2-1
CSVDSVSSYNEQFF
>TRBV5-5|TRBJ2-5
CASIQEGRAAETQYF
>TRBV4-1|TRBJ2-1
CASSPLSDNEQFF